This T cell receptor beta chain is from a study of T-cell reconstitution after alpha-beta-depleted transplantation in children. TCRbeta library construction was performed incorporating unique molecular identifiers. MiXCR was run by TCRdb on the PCR reads, yielding one entry per CDR3 protein. The profile shows approximately 270,000 distinct CDR3 sequences, 20% to 30% of them singletons. Broader study findings: T-cell numbers and diversity one year post-transplant derived largely from freshly generated T cells.

On this clonotype itself: The antigen is not known.

The TCR sequence derives from a female patient younger than 10 who had a stem cell transplant for congenital amegakaryocytic thrombocytopenia, so the T cells may come from the graft donor. Sequencing was performed on PBMCs, mostly from graft donor cells, taken 360 days after TCRalphabeta/CD19-depleted stem cell transplant.

CDR3 coding DNA: TGCAGTGCTAGAGATTCTGCTGCAACTAATGAAAAACTGTTTTTT. Translation gives CSARDSAATNEKLFF. The chain is built from TRBV20-1 and TRBJ1-4; D gene ambiguous. Germline V gene data show CDR1 as DFQATT and CDR2 as SNEGSKA (reference sequence). The germline V and J ends were trimmed by 0 bases and 0 bases, with 8 bases remaining between them. This CDR3 is 15 amino acids long.